Listed here is a single T cell receptor beta chain. The specificity of this receptor is unknown. No base quality values were provided; no much bigger clone lies one nucleotide off. This sample was included in a study of beta chain features in type 1 diabetes (dated by TCRdb to the late 2010s). General notes on the study: Patients and healthy donors did not differ in mean age, gender distribution, total cell number or subset yield. Whereas all 30 or so donors provided naive and central memory subsets, regulatory and stem cell-like memory subsets were isolated from just 8 patients and roughly 8 healthy donors. The study compared the TCRB repertoires of sorted circulating CD4+ T cell subsets in recently diagnosed type 1 diabetes patients with those in matched healthy donors. Across all samples, around 99 million sorted cells were examined, and cell number per subset correlated strongly with RNA yield.

Beyond this particular receptor, the publication reports: Because cDNA was sequenced instead of genomic DNA, highly expressing activated cells could be over-represented, though the groups showed no difference in activation or CD3 levels. Type 1 diabetes patients showed a moderate but significant shortening of TCRB CDR3 length in all four CD4+ subsets. PCR might favor shorter templates, but patient and control samples were amplified and corrected together, so any skew would affect both groups equally. At VDJ recombination sites, type 1 diabetes patients had fewer insertions and more deleted nucleotides, which implies abnormalities in thymic rearrangement. Naive, central memory and regulatory TCRB repertoires appeared to be more alike among patients than among healthy donors. Because the HLA sub-analyses included only small numbers of individuals, any influence of HLA type on TCRB rearrangement was left unresolved.

The entire isolated RNA was reverse transcribed using the High Capacity cDNA Reverse Transcription Kit, and thus expressed TCRB transcripts were sequenced. Deep immunoSEQ sequencing was performed on naive, central memory and regulatory T cell samples, with an average of around 3.4 million total reads per sample. After sorted cells were lysed in RLT buffer, RNA was extracted with DNase-treated RNeasy Micro or Mini kits, with the choice depending on cell number. Each cell subset was processed on its own to prevent cross-contamination, while patient and healthy donor samples were processed together. The immunoSEQ multiplex PCR was used to amplify TCRB sequences from cDNA, yielding 87-bp fragments that span the CDR3 region. Amplicons were sequenced on the Illumina HiSeq platform. Concerning the study's data processing: Synthetic template baselines were used to correct PCR bias computationally, reads within Hamming distance 2 were collapsed together, and singletons that could not be merged were discarded. By aligning reads against IMGT, V, D and J genes, CDR3 length, and insertions or deletions at six rearrangement sites were assigned. Within each subset, clonotype counts were normalized to sorted cell number, and only after that were true diversity and Gini coefficients computed with the tcR R package. Repertoire sharing was quantified using the overlap coefficient calculated on TCRB nucleotide sequences. What TCRdb holds here is the immuneACCESS table cut down to in-frame rearrangements. Part of the clones is not present; checked against another copy, under half of the missing clones reflect an unresolved V gene, and the others are unexplained. The DNA was the basis for D and trimming; V, J and clone size are from that table. The sample includes some 150,000 clones, with roughly 10% observed a single time. 0.55% to 0.75% of the sample belongs to the ten largest clones.

From the cysteine through the phenylalanine, the CDR3 covers 14 amino acids. Here the CDR3 DNA is all that survives: 42 bases in frame from base 1. CDR1 and CDR2 were assigned from the germline V gene (reference sequence) as SEHNR and FQNEAQ. Each donor gave one peripheral blood draw, roughly 0.11 L on average, collected into heparinised tubes. A BD FACSAria II and a panel including CD45RO, CCR7, CD25, CD127, CD95 and CD27 were used to sort naive, central memory, regulatory and stem cell-like memory CD4+ T cells. A purity above 95% was achieved for all sorted populations. PBMCs were isolated right away by Lymphoprep density gradient centrifugation and were stained directly, without culture. To minimize batch effects, samples were stained and sorted in pairs, one healthy donor with one patient per experiment.

The sequence was obtained from a woman between 40 and 50 years old in good health. The sample comprised central memory CD4+ T cells from blood. The V and J genes are TRBV7-9 and TRBJ2-5; no D gene call is confident. The J call may be faulty, since TRBJ2-7 better matches the DNA end. The DNA sequence is as follows: TGTGCCAGCAGCTTGTCCGGCTCTAACTACGAGCAGTACTTC. The resulting protein is CASSLSGSNYEQYF.